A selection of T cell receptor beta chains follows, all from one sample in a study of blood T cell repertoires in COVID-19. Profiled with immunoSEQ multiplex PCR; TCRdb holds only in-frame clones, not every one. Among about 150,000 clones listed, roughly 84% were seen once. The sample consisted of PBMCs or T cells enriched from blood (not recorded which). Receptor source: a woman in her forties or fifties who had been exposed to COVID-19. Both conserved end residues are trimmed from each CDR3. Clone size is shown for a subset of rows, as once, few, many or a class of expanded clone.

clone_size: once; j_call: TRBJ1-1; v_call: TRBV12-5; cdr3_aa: ASGSLGVTEAF
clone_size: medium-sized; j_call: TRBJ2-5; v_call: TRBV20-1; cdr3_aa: SASSGDGGTQY
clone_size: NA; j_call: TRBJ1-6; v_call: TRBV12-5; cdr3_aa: ASARGGQDSPLH
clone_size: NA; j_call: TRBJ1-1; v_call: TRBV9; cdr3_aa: ASSVGEVVNTEAF
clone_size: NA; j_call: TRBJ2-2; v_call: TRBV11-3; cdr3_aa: ASGVSRAGGELF
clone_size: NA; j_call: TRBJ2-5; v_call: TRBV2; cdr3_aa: ASSEARTSGGWETQY
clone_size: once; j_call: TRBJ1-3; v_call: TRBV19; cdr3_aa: ASSPRVAGSRDTIY
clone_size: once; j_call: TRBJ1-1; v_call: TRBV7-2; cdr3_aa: ASWMGAGTVTEAF
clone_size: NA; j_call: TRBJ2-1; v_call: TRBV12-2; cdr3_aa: ASRLVGPGQYNEQF
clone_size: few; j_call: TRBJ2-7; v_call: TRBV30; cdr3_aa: AGWSYEQY
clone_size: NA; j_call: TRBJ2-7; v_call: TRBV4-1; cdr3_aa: ASSPGLEYEQY
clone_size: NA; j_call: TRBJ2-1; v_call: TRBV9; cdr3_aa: ASSFRGDSYNEQF